Below, 10 T cell receptor beta chains from the same sample are listed, as sequenced in a study of radiation and T cells in renal cell carcinoma. Time point described: blood 4 weeks post-SBRT, at nephrectomy. Treatment reported: 15 Gy SBRT to primary tumor, nephrectomy 4 weeks later. Using immunoSEQ multiplex PCR, the repertoire was profiled, and TCRdb retains in-frame clones only, with some absent. The profile shows tens of thousands of clones, approximately 86% of them singletons. The sample in question was blood, obtained from a patient whose treatment included radiotherapy and nephrectomy. All receptors derive from a man aged 50 to 60 with renal cell carcinoma.

The chain couples TRBV25-1 to TRBJ2-5; TRBD1 is a possible D gene (5 bases). The CDR3 loop spans 16 amino acids. The V end was cut by 1 base, the J end by 2 bases, with 14 bases between. In germline, CDR1 is MGHDK, CDR2 SYGVNS. The CDR3 coding sequence is TGTGCCAGCAGTGAATGGGCAGGGTCTTATCAAGAGACCCAGTACTTC. It specifies CASSEWAGSYQETQYF.

V usage is TRBV5-1 and J usage is TRBJ2-7, with D possibly matching TRBD1 (5 bases). V lost 0 bases and J 3 bases, leaving 16 bases between the germline ends. The CDR3 spans 16 residues. CDR1 and CDR2 (germline): SGHRS, YFSETQ. CDR3 in amino acids: CASSLEGWGVGYEQYF. DNA for the CDR3: TGCGCCAGCAGCTTGGAGGGTTGGGGCGTAGGCTACGAGCAGTACTTC.

V usage is TRBV9 and J usage is TRBJ2-1; D is possibly TRBD1 (6 bases). Germline lookup yields CDR1 SGDLS and CDR2 YYNGEE. V gave up 1 base and J gave up 6 bases, with 14 bases separating them. The CDR3 runs to 15 residues. In DNA form, the CDR3 reads TGTGCCAGCAGCGTACTCCCAGGGGCCGGCAATGAGCAGTTCTTC. The encoded protein is CASSVLPGAGNEQFF.

The chain recombines TRBV6-5 with TRBJ1-2; D is ambiguous. The CDR3 covers 12 residues. Germline V gene sequence: CDR1 MNHEY, CDR2 SVGAGI. V was pared by 9 bases and J by 4 bases, with 12 bases between. CDR3 amino acids: CASRLGSYGYTF. The CDR3 coding sequence is TGTGCCAGTCGTCTGGGTTCCTATGGCTACACCTTC.

The rearrangement joins TRBV6-5 to TRBJ2-2, with D tentatively TRBD1 (6 bases). Germline assignment: CDR1 MNHEY and CDR2 SVGAGI. Trimming took off 5 bases at V and 12 bases at J, with 16 bases between the two ends. This CDR3 contains 13 residues. CDR3 sequence reads: CASSPGQIWKLFF. The CDR3, as DNA: TGTGCCAGCAGTCCCGGACAGATCTGGAAGCTGTTTTTT.

This sequence joins TRBV5-4 and TRBJ2-7, with D perhaps TRBD2 (6 bases). V gave up 0 bases and J gave up 0 bases, with 7 bases separating them. From germline, CDR1 is SGHNT and CDR2 YYREEE (reference sequence). The CDR3 loop spans 14 amino acids. CDR3: CASSLAGSSYEQYF. The DNA of the CDR3 is TGTGCCAGCAGCTTGGCCGGGAGCTCCTACGAGCAGTACTTC.

The CDR3 bases are TGTGCCAGCAGTTATCCCGATTATGGCTACACCTTC. Encoded protein: CASSYPDYGYTF. The V and J genes are TRBV28 and TRBJ1-2, with D unclear. Trimming took off 4 bases at V and 5 bases at J, with 8 bases between the two ends. CDR3 length: 12 amino acids. Germline CDR1 reads MDHEN; CDR2 reads SYDVKM.

A single count supports this clone. This CDR3 is CASSIDSRGVAYGYTF. The DNA for the CDR3 is TGTGCCAGTAGTATAGATTCGCGGGGGGTAGCCTATGGCTACACCTTC. This chain joins TRBV19 and TRBJ1-2; D may be TRBD1 (5 bases). Trimming shortened V by 0 bases and J by 4 bases, and 15 bases separated the two germline ends. This CDR3 has 16 residues. CDR1 LNHDA and CDR2 SQIVND come from the germline V gene (reference sequence).

V gene TRBV7-9 combines with J gene TRBJ2-2, with D unresolved. This CDR3 comprises 16 residues. Germline loops: CDR1 SEHNR, CDR2 FQNEAQ (reference sequence). V was cut by 0 bases and J by 4 bases, with 12 bases left in between. The CDR3 DNA is TGTGCCAGCAGCTTAGCTGCAATACGAGGCACCGGGGAGCTGTTTTTT. It specifies CASSLAAIRGTGELFF. The full variable domain, with the rest looked up from reference TRBV7-9 and TRBJ2-2, is DTGVSQNPRHKITKRGQNVTFRCDPISEHNRLYWYRQTLGQGPEFLTYFQNEAQLEKSRLLSDRFSAERPKGSFSTLEIQRTEQGDSAMYLCASSLAAIRGTGELFFGEGSRLTVL.

The chain uses TRBV5-4 and TRBJ1-1, with D uncertain. The ends were cut back, 0 bases at V and 0 bases at J, with 6 bases in the middle. CDR1 is SGHNT and CDR2 is YYREEE in the germline V gene (reference sequence). The CDR3 is 14 amino acids. CDR3 protein: CASSLDRMNTEAFF. The DNA for the CDR3 is TGTGCCAGCAGCTTGGACAGAATGAACACTGAAGCTTTCTTT.